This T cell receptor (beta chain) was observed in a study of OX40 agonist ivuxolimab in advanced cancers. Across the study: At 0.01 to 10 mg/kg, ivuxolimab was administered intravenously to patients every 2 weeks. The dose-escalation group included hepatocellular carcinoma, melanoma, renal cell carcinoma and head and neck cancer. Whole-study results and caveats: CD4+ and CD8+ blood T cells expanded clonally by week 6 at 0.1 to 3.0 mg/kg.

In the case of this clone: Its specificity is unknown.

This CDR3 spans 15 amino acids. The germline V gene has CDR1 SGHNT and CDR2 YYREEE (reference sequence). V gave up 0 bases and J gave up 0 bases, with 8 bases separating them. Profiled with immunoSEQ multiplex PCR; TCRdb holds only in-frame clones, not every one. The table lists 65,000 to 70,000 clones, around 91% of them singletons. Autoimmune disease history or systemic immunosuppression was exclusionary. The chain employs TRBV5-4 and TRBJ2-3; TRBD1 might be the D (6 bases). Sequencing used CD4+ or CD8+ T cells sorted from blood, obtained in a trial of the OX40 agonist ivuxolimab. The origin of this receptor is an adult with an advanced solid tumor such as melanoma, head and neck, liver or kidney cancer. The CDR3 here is CASSLGGPSTDTQYF. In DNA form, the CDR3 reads TGTGCCAGCAGCTTGGGGGGGCCTAGCACAGATACGCAGTATTTT.